Listed below are T cell receptor beta chains from one sample, sequenced in a study of post-analysis software for immune sequencing data. TCRdb recomputed calls from the PCR reads with MiXCR, one row per CDR3 protein. This sample has some 260,000 distinct CDR3 sequences; 36% occur once, and the top ten carry approximately 4.6%. Sequences were obtained from blood. The receptors were sampled from a girl between 5 and 17 years old with multiple sclerosis. Both conserved end residues are trimmed from each CDR3. Clone size appears in some rows only: once, few, many, or a class for an expanded clone.

clone size	CDR3 length	V gene	J gene	CDR3 protein
once	11	TRBV27	TRBJ2-2	ASREHSAGELF
many	16	TRBV7-8	TRBJ2-5	ASSSPRYLLADEETQY
NA	11	TRBV5-1	TRBJ2-2	ASTELGAGELF
few	12	TRBV5-1	TRBJ2-2	ASSPRTNTGELF
few	12	TRBV28	TRBJ1-2	ASSLSGKNYGYT
many	10	TRBV10-2	TRBJ2-7	ASLAPTYEQY
few	12	TRBV15	TRBJ1-4	ATSRSGRSEKLF
many	16	TRBV7-9	TRBJ2-6	ASSPPRGRSPGANVLT
NA	13	TRBV6-5	TRBJ1-5	ASSSRTGVNQPQH
NA	13	TRBV7-8	TRBJ1-5	ASSSSGTPKGPQH
few	12	TRBV7-2	TRBJ2-7	ASSQSPPSHEQY
NA	14	TRBV12-3/TRBV12-4	TRBJ2-2	ATLTPQRGNTGELF
many	12	TRBV20-1	TRBJ2-1	SARGLAGISEQF